This T cell receptor (beta chain) was identified during a study of blood T cell repertoires in COVID-19. CDR1 is SGDLS and CDR2 is YYNGEE in the germline V gene. V was clipped by 4 bases and J by 4 bases, with 15 bases between them. CDR3 size: 16 residues. Repertoires were generated with immunoSEQ multiplex PCR, while TCRdb's copy carries only in-frame clones and drops some. The data show about 220,000 clones, 75% to 85% seen once. V is TRBV9 and J is TRBJ2-6, with a weak D call TRBD2 (6 bases). The clonotype was recovered from a man aged 35 to 55 who had recovered from COVID-19. The sequenced sample consisted of peripheral blood. CDR3 nucleotides: TGTGCCAGCAGCTCCCCCAACGCGGGAGGGGCCAACGTCCTGACTTTC. Its translation: CASSSPNAGGANVLTF. The full variable domain, completed using reference TRBV9 and TRBJ2-6, is DSGVTQTPKHLITATGQRVTLRCSPRSGDLSVYWYQQSLDQGLQFLIQYYNGEERAKGNILERFSAQQFPDLHSELNLSSLELGDSALYFCASSSPNAGGANVLTFGAGSRLTVL.